The rows below give T cell receptor beta chains drawn from one sample of a study of response to subunit inactivated influenza vaccine. TCRdb independently ran MiXCR on the RT-PCR reads; one entry per CDR3 protein. Here the sample spans around 760,000 distinct CDR3 sequences, roughly 13% being singletons. This material consisted of PBMCs from blood, taken 14 to 15 days before vaccination. All receptors derive from a man between 50 and 59 years old who received an inactivated influenza vaccine. CDR3s include the opening cysteine and the closing phenylalanine or tryptophan. The order of the fields is CDR3 length, V gene, J gene, D gene, clone size, CDR3 DNA, CDR3 protein. D genes are given only for firm matches. Where a row states a size, it is once, few, many or the class of an expanded clone; other rows omit it.

length: 16; V: TRBV7-3; J: TRBJ2-1; D: TRBD1; size: few; DNA: TGTGCCAGCAGCCCACGGACAGGGGGCGCTTGGGGTGAGCAGTTCTTC; CDR3: CASSPRTGGAWGEQFF
length: 17; V: TRBV20-1; J: TRBJ2-5; D: -; size: few; DNA: TGCAGTGCTAGAGATTTCTTGCGGGATGACCGCCAAGAGACCCAGTACTTC; CDR3: CSARDFLRDDRQETQYF
length: 16; V: TRBV24-1; J: TRBJ2-3; D: -; size: -; DNA: TGTGCCACCAGTGATCCCAGGTCCCCCCTCACAGATACGCAGTATTTT; CDR3: CATSDPRSPLTDTQYF
length: 10; V: TRBV20-1; J: TRBJ2-7; D: -; size: -; DNA: TGCAGTGCTACCAGTTACCAGCAGTACTTC; CDR3: CSATSYQQYF
length: 14; V: TRBV28; J: TRBJ1-2; D: TRBD1; size: -; DNA: TGTGCCAGCAACCAGGCCGGCAGGGGGCTTGGCTACACCTTC; CDR3: CASNQAGRGLGYTF
length: 16; V: TRBV7-2; J: TRBJ2-1; D: TRBD1; size: -; DNA: TGTGCCAGCAGCTTCACAGGACAGGGGGCTAGGTATGAGCAGTTCTTC; CDR3: CASSFTGQGARYEQFF
length: 14; V: TRBV9; J: TRBJ1-1; D: TRBD1; size: many; DNA: TGTGCCAGCAGCGTAGCGGCAGGGGGCACTGAAGCTTTCTTT; CDR3: CASSVAAGGTEAFF
length: 15; V: TRBV15; J: TRBJ2-4; D: -; size: few; DNA: TGTGCCACCAGCAGAGATCGGTTAGCCAAAAACATTCAGTACTTC; CDR3: CATSRDRLAKNIQYF
length: 14; V: TRBV7-2; J: TRBJ1-2; D: -; size: few; DNA: TGTGCCAGCAGCTTAGACCCGGTCCTCCCTGGCTACACCTTC; CDR3: CASSLDPVLPGYTF
length: 15; V: TRBV18; J: TRBJ2-1; D: -; size: -; DNA: TGTGCCAGCTCACGACCGAATCCGGGATACAATGAGCAGTTCTTC; CDR3: CASSRPNPGYNEQFF
length: 14; V: TRBV9; J: TRBJ2-5; D: -; size: -; DNA: TGTGCCAGCAGCGTAGTTGGAGGTTTAGAGACCCAGTACTTC; CDR3: CASSVVGGLETQYF
length: 16; V: TRBV5-1; J: TRBJ1-1; D: -; size: few; DNA: TGCGCCAGCAGCTTCTGGGCAGGGCAGGTGGGCACTGAAGCTTTCTTT; CDR3: CASSFWAGQVGTEAFF
length: 14; V: TRBV20-1; J: TRBJ2-1; D: TRBD2; size: -; DNA: TGCAGTGCTAGAGACCGCACTAGCGGGAATGAGCAGTTCTTC; CDR3: CSARDRTSGNEQFF
length: 13; V: TRBV11-2; J: TRBJ2-7; D: TRBD2; size: few; DNA: TGTGCCAGCGGGGGACTAGCGACCTACGAGCAGTACTTC; CDR3: CASGGLATYEQYF
length: 15; V: TRBV18; J: TRBJ2-2; D: TRBD1; size: -; DNA: TGTGCCAGCTCAGACAGGGGTCTGGACACCGGGGAGCTGTTTTTT; CDR3: CASSDRGLDTGELFF
length: 11; V: TRBV6-8; J: TRBJ2-1; D: -; size: -; DNA: TGTGCCAGCGGCGCCTACAATGAGCAGTTCTTC; CDR3: CASGAYNEQFF
length: 14; V: TRBV5-1; J: TRBJ2-7; D: -; size: few; DNA: TGCGCCAGCAGCTCCACGGACAGAAGATACGAGCAGTACTTC; CDR3: CASSSTDRRYEQYF
length: 14; V: TRBV3-1; J: TRBJ2-7; D: TRBD2; size: -; DNA: TGTGCCAGCAGCCGGAGCGGGACCTCCTACGAGCAGTACTTC; CDR3: CASSRSGTSYEQYF
length: 15; V: TRBV28; J: TRBJ2-1; D: -; size: few; DNA: TGTGCCAGCAGTTTACCCATGGTGGGCGGGGATGAGCAGTTCTTC; CDR3: CASSLPMVGGDEQFF
length: 15; V: TRBV24-1; J: TRBJ2-5; D: -; size: few; DNA: TGTGCCACCAGTGATTTTAGAAACAGGGAAGAGACCCAGTACTTC; CDR3: CATSDFRNREETQYF
length: 14; V: TRBV7-8; J: TRBJ2-7; D: TRBD2; size: -; DNA: TGTGCCAGCAGCTTACAGCGGGACCCGATTGAGCAGTACTTC; CDR3: CASSLQRDPIEQYF
length: 16; V: TRBV10-3; J: TRBJ2-1; D: TRBD1; size: few; DNA: TGTGCCATCAAATCGACAGGGGGCGCCTCCTACAATGAGCAGTTCTTC; CDR3: CAIKSTGGASYNEQFF
length: 14; V: TRBV29-1; J: TRBJ2-7; D: -; size: many; DNA: TGCAGCGTTGAAGAGAGATGGGGGGCTTACGAGCAGTACTTC; CDR3: CSVEERWGAYEQYF
length: 14; V: TRBV20-1; J: TRBJ1-3; D: -; size: -; DNA: TGCAGTGCTAGAGATCCTGGGTCCGGAAACACCATATATTTT; CDR3: CSARDPGSGNTIYF
length: 17; V: TRBV7-2; J: TRBJ2-1; D: TRBD2; size: few; DNA: TGTGCCAGCAGCAAAGGACTAGCGGGGGGGCGCTTCAATGAGCAGTTCTTC; CDR3: CASSKGLAGGRFNEQFF
length: 11; V: TRBV15; J: TRBJ1-3; D: -; size: -; DNA: TGTGCCACCTCGACTGGAAACACCATATATTTT; CDR3: CATSTGNTIYF
length: 15; V: TRBV12-3/TRBV12-4; J: TRBJ1-1; D: TRBD1; size: many; DNA: TGTGCCAGCAGCCCGACCGGACAGGGAGAGACTGAAGCTTTCTTT; CDR3: CASSPTGQGETEAFF
length: 14; V: TRBV30; J: TRBJ1-1; D: -; size: few; DNA: TGTGCCTGGGACTCCGGGACAAAGAACACTGAAGCTTTCTTT; CDR3: CAWDSGTKNTEAFF
length: 13; V: TRBV27; J: TRBJ1-6; D: -; size: few; DNA: TGTGCCAGCAGTTTAGACTATAATTCACCCCTCCACTTT; CDR3: CASSLDYNSPLHF
length: 16; V: TRBV9; J: TRBJ2-4; D: TRBD2; size: -; DNA: TGTGCCAGCAGCGTAGCTGGGACTAGCGGTAAAAACATTCAGTACTTC; CDR3: CASSVAGTSGKNIQYF
length: 14; V: TRBV20-1; J: TRBJ2-5; D: TRBD2; size: -; DNA: TGCAGTGCTAGAAATCAGGCGGGGGAAGAGACCCAGTACTTC; CDR3: CSARNQAGEETQYF
length: 14; V: TRBV6-1; J: TRBJ1-5; D: -; size: -; DNA: TGTGCCAGCAGTCCACAGGACAGAAATCAGCCCCAGCATTTT; CDR3: CASSPQDRNQPQHF
length: 14; V: TRBV29-1; J: TRBJ2-3; D: -; size: -; DNA: TGCAGCGTCCTCCGGGACTGGCCCACAGATACGCAGTATTTT; CDR3: CSVLRDWPTDTQYF
length: 14; V: TRBV12-3/TRBV12-4; J: TRBJ2-1; D: TRBD2; size: few; DNA: TGTGCCAGCAGACTAGCGGGGAACTACAATGAGCAGTTCTTC; CDR3: CASRLAGNYNEQFF
length: 13; V: TRBV20-1; J: TRBJ1-4; D: -; size: many; DNA: TGCAGTGCTTCAAGGCAAACTAATGAAAAACTGTTTTTT; CDR3: CSASRQTNEKLFF
length: 15; V: TRBV7-3; J: TRBJ2-2; D: TRBD1; size: few; DNA: TGTGCCAGCAGAGCCGGGACAGGACGCACCGGGGAGCTGTTTTTT; CDR3: CASRAGTGRTGELFF
length: 13; V: TRBV12-3/TRBV12-4; J: TRBJ2-3; D: -; size: many; DNA: TGTGCCAGCAGTACCCAGAGCACAGATACGCAGTATTTT; CDR3: CASSTQSTDTQYF
length: 17; V: TRBV7-9; J: TRBJ2-5; D: -; size: -; DNA: TGTGCCAGCAGCACGTACCAAGGACAAGGGGACCAAGAGACCCAGTACTTC; CDR3: CASSTYQGQGDQETQYF
length: 16; V: TRBV13; J: TRBJ2-2; D: TRBD1; size: once; DNA: TGTGCCAGCAGCTTTCAAAAGGGGGCGTACACCGGGGAGCTGTTTTTT; CDR3: CASSFQKGAYTGELFF
length: 11; V: TRBV6-6; J: TRBJ2-2; D: -; size: few; DNA: TGTGCCAGCAAGGCCGGCGGGGAGCTGTTTTTT; CDR3: CASKAGGELFF
length: 13; V: TRBV18; J: TRBJ1-4; D: -; size: -; DNA: TGTGCCAGCGGACGGGGTTCTAATGAAAAACTGTTTTTT; CDR3: CASGRGSNEKLFF
length: 12; V: TRBV6-2/TRBV6-3; J: TRBJ2-4; D: -; size: -; DNA: TGTGCCAGCGGACAGACCGAAAACATTCAGTACTTC; CDR3: CASGQTENIQYF
length: 20; V: TRBV5-1; J: TRBJ2-7; D: -; size: -; DNA: TGCGCCAGCAGCAAGACCTTACTAGCAGGTCGACCGAAGTCTCCCTACGAGCAGTACTTC; CDR3: CASSKTLLAGRPKSPYEQYF
length: 12; V: TRBV20-1; J: TRBJ1-5; D: -; size: -; DNA: TGCAGTGCTAATACAGGAGATCAGCCCCAGCATTTT; CDR3: CSANTGDQPQHF
length: 14; V: TRBV7-2; J: TRBJ1-1; D: TRBD1; size: few; DNA: TGTGCCAGCAGCCCCCGACAGGGCGGCACTGAAGCTTTCTTT; CDR3: CASSPRQGGTEAFF
length: 14; V: TRBV20-1; J: TRBJ2-1; D: TRBD1; size: few; DNA: TGCAGTGCTCAGACAGGGACCGCGCTCAATGAGCAGTTCTTC; CDR3: CSAQTGTALNEQFF
length: 15; V: TRBV3-1; J: TRBJ2-7; D: TRBD2; size: few; DNA: TGTGCCAGCAGCCAAGACGGCAGGGCGGGAGGAGAGCAGTACTTC; CDR3: CASSQDGRAGGEQYF
length: 14; V: TRBV7-2; J: TRBJ2-7; D: -; size: few; DNA: TGTGCCAGCACCCGACAGTACGGGACCTACGAGCAGTACTTC; CDR3: CASTRQYGTYEQYF
length: 16; V: TRBV18; J: TRBJ2-1; D: TRBD2; size: few; DNA: TGTGCCAGCTCACCACCGCTAGCGGGGGATTACAATGAGCAGTTCTTC; CDR3: CASSPPLAGDYNEQFF
length: 15; V: TRBV7-2; J: TRBJ2-1; D: TRBD1; size: -; DNA: TGTGCCAGCAGCTTATTCGGGACAGGGGGAGGTGAGCAGTTCTTC; CDR3: CASSLFGTGGGEQFF
length: 11; V: TRBV12-3/TRBV12-4; J: TRBJ2-2; D: -; size: many; DNA: TGCGCCAGCAGCTTGTCCGGGGAGCTGTTTTTT; CDR3: CASSLSGELFF
length: 13; V: TRBV6-2/TRBV6-3; J: TRBJ2-7; D: -; size: few; DNA: TGTGCCAGCAGCTCCGGCCACTCCTACGAGCAGTACTTC; CDR3: CASSSGHSYEQYF
length: 14; V: TRBV11-2; J: TRBJ1-3; D: -; size: few; DNA: TGTGCCAGCAGCTTCATCCGGGCTGGAAACACCATATATTTT; CDR3: CASSFIRAGNTIYF
length: 15; V: TRBV27; J: TRBJ2-5; D: -; size: -; DNA: TGTGCCAGCAGTCTCACCGGACGGGGACTCAGGACCCAGTACTTC; CDR3: CASSLTGRGLRTQYF
length: 12; V: TRBV11-2; J: TRBJ2-7; D: -; size: few; DNA: TGTGCCAGCAGCCATATGGGCCACGAGCAGTACTTC; CDR3: CASSHMGHEQYF
length: 13; V: TRBV7-9; J: TRBJ2-7; D: -; size: few; DNA: TGTGCCAGCAGCTTAGTCATAAAGGGCGAGCAGTACTTC; CDR3: CASSLVIKGEQYF
length: 16; V: TRBV7-8; J: TRBJ2-1; D: TRBD2; size: few; DNA: TGTGCCAGCAGCTCCATAAGTCTAGCGGGAGTTAGACGGCAGTTCTTC; CDR3: CASSSISLAGVRRQFF
length: 19; V: TRBV18; J: TRBJ2-6; D: -; size: few; DNA: TGTGCCAGCTCTCCCCGAGGGACCGCTAGACGCTCTGGGGCCAACGTCCTGACTTTC; CDR3: CASSPRGTARRSGANVLTF